These 15 T cell receptor beta chains came from one sample sequenced in a study of blood T cell repertoires in COVID-19. TCRdb's table, derived via immunoSEQ multiplex PCR, lists solely in-frame clones and lacks some. The sample yields fewer than 110,000 clones, roughly 84% seen once. Sequenced input: peripheral blood. The receptors come from a human donor in a cohort sampled during active COVID-19.

This rearrangement joins TRBV30 to TRBJ2-2; the D gene is possibly TRBD1 (5 bases). Germline CDR1 is GTSNPN and CDR2 is SVGIG (reference sequence). CDR3 length: 11 amino acids. The ends were cut back, 4 bases at V and 8 bases at J, with 8 bases in the middle. The CDR3 region has the DNA TGTGCCTGGAACCAGGGTGGGGAGCTGTTTTTT. It codes for CAWNQGGELFF.

V gene TRBV3-1 (or the pseudogene TRBV3-2) combines with J gene TRBJ1-2, with 9 bases matching TRBD1. V shed 3 bases, J shed 8 bases, and the junction held 13 bases outside the gene matches. CDR1 LGHDT and CDR2 YNNKEL come from the germline V gene (reference sequence). The CDR3 runs to 16 residues. Here the CDR3 DNA reads TGTGCCAGCAGCCAGGGGGGCGACAGGGGGTTGGGCGGCTACACCTTC. Protein sequence: CASSQGGDRGLGGYTF.

This chain connects TRBV27 to TRBJ2-2; 7 positions match TRBD1. V shed 7 bases and J 6 bases; nucleotides not matched to a gene: 5. Germline V gene lookup returns CDR1 MNHEY and CDR2 SMNVEV (reference sequence). The CDR3 contains 13 residues. The CDR3 spells CASIATGAGELFF. CDR3 nucleotides: TGTGCCAGCATCGCTACAGGGGCCGGGGAGCTGTTTTTT.

The chain uses TRBV7-9 and TRBJ2-7; maybe TRBD1 (6 bases). The germline V gene has CDR1 SEHNR and CDR2 FQNEAQ (reference sequence). Trimming cost V 5 bases and J 2 bases, with 13 bases left between them. The CDR3 length is 14 residues. CDR3 residues: CASSPGVTPYEQYV. The CDR3 region has the DNA TGTGCCAGCAGCCCAGGGGTTACCCCCTACGAGCAGTACGTC.

This rearrangement joins TRBV7-9 to TRBJ1-1; weak D call: TRBD1 (6 bases). The CDR3 length is 16 residues. The V gene's germline CDR1 is SEHNR and CDR2 FQNEAQ (reference sequence). V lost 3 bases and J 3 bases, leaving 17 bases between the germline ends. DNA of the CDR3: TGTGCCAGCAGCTTCGGGCAGGGGCCGCTGCACACTGAAGCTTTCTTT. Its protein product is CASSFGQGPLHTEAFF.

V gene TRBV5-1 combines with J gene TRBJ2-2, with a tentative D call TRBD1 (6 bases). Germline V lookup: CDR1 SGHRS, CDR2 YFSETQ. The CDR3 loop spans 15 amino acids. V lost 4 bases to trimming and J lost 2 bases, with 12 bases between them. CDR3 bases: TGCGCCAGCAGCCCACAGGGACAAAACACCGGGGAGCTGTTTTTT. It specifies CASSPQGQNTGELFF.

This chain uses TRBV6-2 or TRBV6-3 with TRBJ1-1; 7 bases align to TRBD1. Germline lookup yields CDR1 MNHEY and CDR2 SVGEGT. Losses at the gene ends were 3 bases for V and 1 base for J; bases not matched to a gene: 11. The CDR3 consists of 17 residues. In nucleotides, the CDR3 is TGTGCCAGCAGTTATGGCGGGACAGTAGGGGGGAACACTGAAGCTTTCTTT. It translates to CASSYGGTVGGNTEAFF.

V and J are TRBV6-2 or TRBV6-3 and TRBJ2-5; TRBD2 matches at 11 bases. The CDR3 sequence is 18 residues long. V trimming: 5 bases; J trimming: 3 bases; junction bases outside the gene matches: 14. Per the germline V gene, CDR1 is MNHEY and CDR2 is SVGEGT. Here the CDR3 reads CASSDHIAGTSGEETQYF. Written as DNA, the CDR3 is TGTGCCAGCAGTGACCATATAGCCGGGACTAGCGGAGAAGAGACCCAGTACTTC.

The gene calls are TRBV2 and TRBJ2-4, with D possibly being TRBD1 (6 bases). In germline, CDR1 is SNHLY, CDR2 FYNNEI. The germline V and J ends were trimmed by 7 bases and 6 bases, with 19 bases remaining between them. The CDR3 loop spans 15 amino acids. The CDR3 nucleotides are TGTGCCAGCACTCCAATGGGTACAGGGATAAACATTCAGTACTTC. Amino acids: CASTPMGTGINIQYF.

The chain couples TRBV5-5 to TRBJ1-2; maybe TRBD1 (5 bases). Germline V lookup: CDR1 SGHKS, CDR2 YYEKEE (reference sequence). This CDR3 is 15 amino acids long. Trimming stripped 0 bases from V and 8 bases from J, with 17 bases between. As DNA, the CDR3 is TGTGCCAGCAGCTTGGCCGGGACTTTAGGGCGGGGCTACACCTTC. This translates into CASSLAGTLGRGYTF. The entire variable domain, with the rest obtained from reference TRBV5-5 and TRBJ1-2, is as follows: DAGVTQSPTHLIKTRGQQVTLRCSPISGHKSVSWYQQVLGQGPQFIFQYYEKEERGRGNFPDRFSARQFPNYSSELNVNALLLGDSALYLCASSLAGTLGRGYTFGSGTRLTVV.

The chain recombines TRBV28 with TRBJ1-1; the D gene is possibly TRBD1 (6 bases). CDR3 length: 15 residues. Trimming cost V 2 bases and J 5 bases, with 15 bases left between them. Germline V CDR1 and CDR2: MDHEN, SYDVKM. The CDR3 DNA reads TGTGCCAGCAGTTTAGGGGGGGCACAAGGTACTGAAGCTTTCTTT. Amino acids: CASSLGGAQGTEAFF. The entire variable domain, with the rest obtained from reference TRBV28 and TRBJ1-1, is as follows: DVKVTQSSRYLVKRTGEKVFLECVQDMDHENMFWYRQDPGLGLRLIYFSYDVKMKEKGDIPEGYSVSREKKERFSLILESASTNQTSMYLCASSLGGAQGTEAFFGQGTRLTVV.

The V gene is TRBV15, the J gene TRBJ2-7; D might be TRBD1 (6 bases). The CDR3 covers 15 residues. V was trimmed by 1 base and J by 2 bases, leaving 12 bases between them. Germline V gene lookup returns CDR1 LNHNV and CDR2 YYDKDF (reference sequence). DNA for the CDR3: TGTGCCACCAGCAGAGGACAGGTGCCCACCTACGAGCAGTACTTC. Protein: CATSRGQVPTYEQYF.

The chain couples TRBV24-1 to TRBJ2-3, with D possibly matching TRBD2 (5 bases). Germline CDR1 KGHDR, CDR2 SFDVKD. V was trimmed by 1 base and J by 8 bases, leaving 12 bases between them. This CDR3 has 14 amino acids. CDR3 sequence reads: CATSDFSRGGTQYF. As DNA, the CDR3 is TGTGCCACCAGTGATTTCTCTAGAGGAGGTACGCAGTATTTT.

The chain is built from TRBV15 and TRBJ2-1; TRBD2 matches at 7 bases. Looked up from germline, CDR1 is LNHNV and CDR2 is YYDKDF (reference sequence). The CDR3 extends over 14 amino acids. V shed 3 bases and J 5 bases; nucleotides not matched to a gene: 4. The CDR3 protein is CATSRRDYHNEQFF. The CDR3 bases are TGTGCCACCAGCAGGCGGGACTACCACAATGAGCAGTTCTTC.

The chain combines TRBV11-2 with TRBJ2-7, with 8 bases identical to TRBD1. Trimming at V came to 1 base and at J to 4 bases, leaving 6 bases not matched to a gene. Germline V gives CDR1 SGHAT, CDR2 FQNNGV. This CDR3 contains 15 residues. CDR3 coding DNA: TGTGCCAGCAGCTTAGGCCCAGGGGGCAGTTACGAGCAGTACGTC. Amino acids: CASSLGPGGSYEQYV.